This T cell receptor (beta chain) comes out of a study of T cell repertoires in cytomegalovirus infection (dated by TCRdb to between 2018 and 2021). Background on the whole study: The HLA type of each donor mattered for the analysis, because public TCR beta signatures pointed to carriage of CMV infection along with the matching HLA type. Here is what the overall study found, with its caveats: In the ex vivo response, HLA-C-restricted CMV-specific TCR beta clonotypes were dominant, and in two of eight donors the single most frequent clonotype came from this HLA-C-restricted group. Cumulative frequency of public TCR beta family members discriminated carriers of CMV infection plus the relevant HLA type in this cohort and an independent roughly 320-donor cohort.

Reading from cysteine to phenylalanine, the CDR3 counts 14 amino acids. Just the 42-base CDR3 DNA is kept, in frame starting at base 1. Based on the germline V gene (reference sequence), the CDR1 and CDR2 sequences are GTSNPN and SVGIG. From V the trimming removes 4 bases and from J it removes 0 bases, while the gene matches leave 1 base of the junction unaccounted for. Sequenced using an Illumina HiSeq 1500. TCRdb applied fastp at Q25 and MiXCR to the public reads, then kept only in-frame beta chains. Rows are combined by CDR3 protein, so each entry shows the most common genes and DNA. This sample has about 110,000 distinct CDR3 sequences in its table, and roughly a tenth of those were observed once. Approximately 30% of the sample is held by the ten biggest clonotypes. Of note for this clonotype: The clone's antigen remains unknown. The input lacks base qualities; no much larger clone sits a single base away.

The V gene is TRBV30 and the J gene is TRBJ2-3; TRBD2 fits 10 bases in the junction. This TCR came from a human donor in good health (CMV status not recorded). Some clones in this sample may be carry-over from other donors' samples. Sequencing was performed on PBMCs, sequenced either directly or after in vitro stimulation (not recorded which). The DNA sequence is as follows: TGTGCCTGGACTAGCGGGAGTAGCACAGATACGCAGTATTTT. Its translation is CAWTSGSSTDTQYF.